Shown below are 32 T cell receptor beta chains from a single sample sequenced in a study of CD8 T cells in Susac syndrome. Reverse transcription of about 0.5 to 1 ug RNA was carried out with random hexamers. TCRdb passed the immunoSEQ multiplex PCR reads through MiXCR, listing each CDR3 protein once. The table shows fewer than 200,000 distinct CDR3 sequences, with 91% occurring only once. Sequencing input: CD4+ T cells from PBMCs. The receptors derive from a human donor with Susac syndrome.

This chain joins TRBV4-1 and TRBJ2-6; 8 nucleotides line up with TRBD2. The germline V gene encodes CDR1 MGHRA and CDR2 YSYEKL. The trim removed 9 bases at V and 2 bases at J, leaving 9 bases unmatched. This CDR3 spans 16 amino acids. CDR3 in amino acids: CASRQAGGTGANVLTF. The CDR3 region has the DNA TGCGCCAGTAGACAGGCGGGGGGCACTGGGGCCAACGTCCTGACTTTC.

The CDR3 sequence: CASSLAWGGQETQYF. In nucleotides, the CDR3 is TGCGCCAGCAGCTTGGCCTGGGGGGGGCAAGAGACCCAGTACTTC. The chain employs TRBV5-1 and TRBJ2-5; 7 bases line up with TRBD2. The ends lost 0 bases at V and 2 bases at J; junction bases unmatched: 4. CDR3 size: 15 residues. Germline CDR1 and CDR2: SGHRS and YFSETQ.

This clonotype was observed once. The genes are TRBV28 and TRBJ1-1; tentative D call: TRBD1 (5 bases). Germline V gene data show CDR1 as MDHEN and CDR2 as SYDVKM. The CDR3 consists of 14 residues. Trimming stripped 7 bases from V and 2 bases from J, with 14 bases between. This CDR3 reads CASTIPGPNTEAFF. CDR3 nucleotides: TGTGCCAGCACGATCCCGGGACCAAACACTGAAGCTTTCTTT.

The CDR3 protein is CASSPAAWSTYNEQFF. CDR3 coding DNA: TGTGCCAGCAGCCCCGCGGCGTGGTCCACCTACAATGAGCAGTTCTTC. The chain combines TRBV9 with TRBJ2-1; no clear D. The ends were cut back, 4 bases at V and 2 bases at J, with 16 bases in the middle. Germline V CDR1 and CDR2: SGDLS, YYNGEE. The CDR3 spans 16 residues.

This rearrangement joins TRBV20-1 to TRBJ2-7; 9 bases map to TRBD2. There are 13 residues in the CDR3. Losses at the gene ends were 6 bases for V and 8 bases for J; bases not matched to a gene: 11. From germline, CDR1 is DFQATT and CDR2 SNEGSKA (reference sequence). The chain's CDR3 is CSALAGADYQQYF. The CDR3 DNA is TGCAGTGCATTAGCGGGAGCGGATTACCAGCAGTACTTC.

The rearrangement links TRBV11-1 to TRBJ2-7, with D perhaps TRBD2 (6 bases). The germline V and J ends were trimmed by 3 bases and 5 bases, with 11 bases remaining between them. Germline V gene data show CDR1 as SGHAT and CDR2 as FQDESV (reference sequence). CDR3 length equals 13 residues. The CDR3 spells CASSFGGADEQYF. In nucleotides, the CDR3 is TGTGCCAGCAGCTTCGGGGGAGCCGACGAGCAGTACTTC.

V gene TRBV7-2 combines with J gene TRBJ1-6, with D possibly being TRBD1 (5 bases). Deletions cut 4 bases from V and 6 bases from J, with 13 bases between. Germline loops: CDR1 SGHTA, CDR2 FQGNSA. This CDR3 is built from 15 residues. CDR3 DNA sequence: TGTGCCAGCAGCTCACGGACGAGGGGTAATTCACCCCTCCACTTT. It encodes CASSSRTRGNSPLHF.

In its sample, this clonotype was seen once. The chain uses TRBV2 and TRBJ1-5, with D uncertain. From germline, CDR1 is SNHLY and CDR2 FYNNEI. Trimming removed 6 bases at V and 4 bases at J, with 7 bases between. The CDR3 extends over 12 amino acids. This chain's CDR3 is CASSAVNQPQHF. The CDR3, as DNA: TGTGCCAGCAGCGCAGTTAATCAGCCCCAGCATTTT.

This chain connects TRBV11-2 to TRBJ1-6; weak D call: TRBD1 (6 bases). The V end was cut by 5 bases, the J end by 7 bases, with 15 bases between. The germline gives CDR1 SGHAT, CDR2 FQNNGV. The CDR3 contains 15 residues. CDR3 DNA: TGTGCCAGCAGCCCCTCGGGGGGGCAGAATTCACCCCTCCACTTT. Translating it yields CASSPSGGQNSPLHF.

The CDR3 spells CASTLIGRDTDTQYF. Here the CDR3 DNA reads TGTGCCAGCACCCTGATAGGCCGGGACACAGATACGCAGTATTTT. J is TRBJ2-3 and V is TRBV7-2; a possible D gene is TRBD2 (5 bases). The CDR3 extends over 15 amino acids. Germline V gene sequence: CDR1 SGHTA, CDR2 FQGNSA. V lost 7 bases and J 2 bases, leaving 16 bases between the germline ends.

This clonotype was seen a single time. The rearrangement links TRBV30 to TRBJ2-2, with TRBD1 identical over 11 bases. CDR3 length: 15 residues. Germline trimming cut 3 bases from V and 6 bases from J; bases unmatched to any gene: 6. CDR1 GTSNPN and CDR2 SVGIG come from the germline V gene (reference sequence). Here the CDR3 DNA reads TGTGCCTGGAGAGTAGGGACAGGGGGGCCCGGGGAGCTGTTTTTT. Residues: CAWRVGTGGPGELFF. Variable domain in full (rest from reference TRBV30 and TRBJ2-2): SQTIHQWPATLVQPVGSPLSLECTVEGTSNPNLYWYRQAAGRGLQLLFYSVGIGQISSEVPQNLSASRPQDRQFILSSKKLLLSDSGFYLCAWRVGTGGPGELFFGEGSRLTVL.

The chain couples TRBV9 to TRBJ2-7; 15 nucleotides agree with TRBD2. Germline V gives CDR1 SGDLS, CDR2 YYNGEE. This CDR3 spans 17 amino acids. Losses at the gene ends were 4 bases for V and 3 bases for J; bases not matched to a gene: 8. The CDR3 loop is CASSPGLAGGPLYEQYF. Here the CDR3 DNA reads TGTGCCAGCAGCCCAGGACTAGCGGGAGGGCCGCTCTACGAGCAGTACTTC.

The gene calls are TRBV28 and TRBJ2-4; TRBD1 aligns across 8 bases. V lost 4 bases and J lost 2; bases outside the gene matches: 4. The CDR3 sequence is 15 residues long. CDR1 is MDHEN, CDR2 SYDVKM, per germline. CDR3 in amino acids: CASSSGQGPKNIQYF. The CDR3 DNA reads TGTGCCAGCAGTTCCGGACAGGGACCCAAAAACATTCAGTACTTC.

V is TRBV24-1 and J is TRBJ1-2; the D is unclear. The CDR3 is 13 residues long. The V end lost 5 bases, the J end lost 6 bases, and 12 bases lay between the germline ends. Germline CDR1 reads KGHDR; CDR2 reads SFDVKD. CDR3 in amino acids: CATSAFVGDGYTF. CDR3 DNA sequence: TGTGCCACCAGTGCGTTCGTGGGCGATGGCTACACCTTC.

The rearrangement links TRBV20-1 to TRBJ2-5, with D unresolved. Trimming left V 0 bases short and J 1 base short, with 0 bases between. CDR3 length: 11 amino acids. In germline, CDR1 is DFQATT, CDR2 SNEGSKA (reference sequence). In DNA form, the CDR3 reads TGCAGTGCTAGAGACCAAGAGACCCAGTACTTC. Its translation is CSARDQETQYF.

The chain is built from TRBV7-9 and TRBJ2-7; D may match TRBD1 or TRBD2 (5 bases each). The CDR3 spans 14 residues. Germline CDR1 and CDR2: SEHNR and FQNEAQ (reference sequence). The V and J ends lost 5 bases and 0 bases respectively, with 11 bases between them. Here the CDR3 reads CASSRGTASYEQYF. Here the CDR3 DNA reads TGTGCCAGCAGCCGAGGGACGGCCTCCTACGAGCAGTACTTC.

The rearrangement links TRBV5-1 to TRBJ2-1; no reliable D call. Per the germline V gene, CDR1 is SGHRS and CDR2 is YFSETQ. Trimming shortened V by 1 base and J by 4 bases, and 15 bases separated the two germline ends. The CDR3 is 16 amino acids. CDR3 region: CASSLIADHLYNEQFF. CDR3 sequence (DNA): TGCGCCAGCAGCTTGATCGCGGACCACCTGTACAATGAGCAGTTCTTC.

This chain uses TRBV18 with TRBJ1-1; 9 bases agree with TRBD1. J was trimmed by 11 bases and V by 3 bases; bases with no gene match: 7. The CDR3 runs to 13 residues. Germline V gene data show CDR1 as KGHSH and CDR2 as LQKENI. Here the CDR3 reads CASSPMDRGYAFF. The CDR3 DNA sequence: TGTGCCAGCTCACCTATGGACAGGGGATACGCTTTCTTT.

The V and J genes are TRBV5-6 and TRBJ1-2, with D hard to call. Germline V CDR1 and CDR2: SGHDT, YYEEEE. V lost 4 bases to trimming and J lost 6 bases, with 10 bases between them. The length of the CDR3 is 12 residues. CDR3 loop: CASSLTSDGYTF. DNA of the CDR3: TGTGCCAGCAGCCTGACTTCGGATGGCTACACCTTC.

The rearrangement links TRBV10-3 to TRBJ2-3; D is undetermined. The CDR3 has 11 amino acids. Germline CDR1 is ENHRY and CDR2 is SYGVKD. Trimming shortened V by 11 bases and J by 4 bases, and 10 bases separated the two germline ends. In DNA, the CDR3 is TGTGCCGCACGGACCGCAGATACGCAGTATTTT. Translation: CAARTADTQYF.

The chain employs TRBV20-1 and TRBJ2-1; 9 positions agree with TRBD2. The germline CDR1 and CDR2 sequences are DFQATT and SNEGSKA (reference sequence). The junction had 16 bases not matched to a gene; V was cut back by 6 bases and J by 13 bases. The CDR3 runs 14 residues. The CDR3 DNA sequence: TGCAGTGCCACTACCGGGACTAGCATCGACTACCAGTTCTTC. Translating gives CSATTGTSIDYQFF.

The V and J genes are TRBV20-1 and TRBJ2-1; D is unresolved. Trimming cost V 2 bases and J 3 bases, with 20 bases left between them. The CDR3 sequence is 17 residues long. Germline V CDR1 and CDR2: DFQATT, SNEGSKA (reference sequence). The CDR3 sequence: CSARLPALPKLYNEQFF. For the CDR3, the DNA is TGCAGTGCTAGACTTCCCGCTCTACCGAAACTCTACAATGAGCAGTTCTTC.

The V and J genes are TRBV20-1 and TRBJ1-6; D gene uncertain. Trimming took 6 bases from V and 7 from J, leaving 16 bases between them. This CDR3 has 14 amino acids. Germline V gene data show CDR1 as DFQATT and CDR2 as SNEGSKA (reference sequence). CDR3 sequence (DNA): TGCAGTGCCCGAACGGACGGTTTAAATTCACCCCTCCACTTT. It encodes CSARTDGLNSPLHF.

This chain joins TRBV3-1 and TRBJ1-4; 8 nucleotides agree with TRBD1. This CDR3 has 14 amino acids. After removal of 4 bases from V and 7 bases from J, the junction contained 5 bases not matched to a gene. Germline-derived CDR1 and CDR2 are LGHDT and YNNKEL (reference sequence). The CDR3 bases are TGTGCCAGCAGCCCTCAGGGGGCAGGTGAAAAACTGTTTTTT. Amino acids: CASSPQGAGEKLFF.

V is TRBV20-1 and J is TRBJ2-3; 11 bases are a match to TRBD2. The CDR3 has 14 amino acids. V lost 3 bases, J lost 8 bases, and 7 bases stayed unmatched. The germline V gene has CDR1 DFQATT and CDR2 SNEGSKA (reference sequence). CDR3: CSARVAGGPSTQYF. CDR3 in DNA: TGCAGTGCTAGGGTAGCGGGAGGGCCAAGTACGCAGTATTTT.

This chain joins TRBV5-1 and TRBJ2-2; 10 nucleotides agree with TRBD2. The germline V gene encodes CDR1 SGHRS and CDR2 YFSETQ. The V segment lost 7 bases and the J segment 3 bases; nucleotides outside the gene matches: 6. The CDR3 has 15 amino acids. CDR3 sequence reads: CASATLAGDTGELFF. CDR3 bases: TGCGCCAGCGCTACCCTAGCGGGGGACACCGGGGAGCTGTTTTTT.

V is TRBV9 and J is TRBJ2-5; TRBD1 might be the D (5 bases). Deletions cut 0 bases from V and 5 bases from J, with 5 bases between. The CDR3 has 12 residues. The germline V gene has CDR1 SGDLS and CDR2 YYNGEE. CDR3 sequence reads: CASSVGGETQYF. The CDR3, as DNA: TGTGCCAGCAGCGTAGGGGGCGAGACCCAGTACTTC. Looking up the rest from reference TRBV9 and TRBJ2-5 gives the full variable domain: DSGVTQTPKHLITATGQRVTLRCSPRSGDLSVYWYQQSLDQGLQFLIQYYNGEERAKGNILERFSAQQFPDLHSELNLSSLELGDSALYFCASSVGGETQYFGPGTRLLVL.

This clonotype was seen a few times. The chain couples TRBV20-1 to TRBJ1-1; D remains unclear. CDR3 size: 10 residues. In germline, CDR1 is DFQATT, CDR2 SNEGSKA (reference sequence). V was shortened by 3 bases and J by 10 bases, with 9 bases between the two germline ends. The chain's CDR3 is CSARLRGAFF. DNA of the CDR3: TGCAGTGCTAGGTTAAGAGGAGCTTTCTTT.

This sequence joins TRBV5-1 and TRBJ2-1; 14 positions match TRBD2. V was pared by 4 bases and J by 1 base, with 1 base of the junction left unmatched. CDR3 size: 16 residues. Germline CDR1 reads SGHRS; CDR2 reads YFSETQ. CDR3: CASSGTSGGSYNEQFF. CDR3 nucleotides: TGCGCCAGCAGCGGGACTAGCGGGGGTTCCTACAATGAGCAGTTCTTC. The full variable domain, in which reference TRBV5-1 and TRBJ2-1 provide the parts outside the CDR3, is KAGVTQTPRYLIKTRGQQVTLSCSPISGHRSVSWYQQTPGQGLQFLFEYFSETQRNKGNFPGRFSGRQFSNSRSEMNVSTLELGDSALYLCASSGTSGGSYNEQFFGPGTRLTVL.

This rearrangement joins TRBV28 to TRBJ2-5; D possibly corresponds to TRBD1 (6 bases). Germline CDR1 MDHEN, CDR2 SYDVKM. The CDR3 loop spans 16 amino acids. Trimming pared 5 bases from V and 1 base from J, leaving 17 bases between. The chain's CDR3 is CASSQPGHEVQETQYF. CDR3 bases: TGTGCCAGCAGTCAACCGGGACACGAGGTCCAAGAGACCCAGTACTTC.

CDR3 region: CASSPPTVAVAGGRNEQFF. CDR3 DNA: TGTGCCAGCAGCCCCCCCACTGTAGCCGTAGCGGGGGGACGCAATGAGCAGTTCTTC. The gene calls are TRBV11-2 and TRBJ2-1, with 10 bases aligning to TRBD2. V was pared by 5 bases and J by 6 bases, with 19 bases of the junction left unmatched. The CDR3 is 19 residues long. The germline gives CDR1 SGHAT, CDR2 FQNNGV.

V and J are TRBV10-3 and TRBJ2-5, with D perhaps matching TRBD1 or TRBD2 (6 bases each). The germline V gene encodes CDR1 ENHRY and CDR2 SYGVKD. The CDR3 is made up of 14 amino acids. Trimming took off 4 bases at V and 2 bases at J, with 11 bases between the two ends. In DNA, the CDR3 is TGTGCCATCAGTGGGTGGAGGGGGCAAGAGACCCAGTACTTC. Its protein is CAISGWRGQETQYF.